The clone carrying this T cell receptor (beta chain) has only a few counts. What it binds is unknown. A multiplex PCR was run with 60 Vbeta primers and 13 Jbeta primers. The data were produced by immunoSEQ multiplex PCR, yet TCRdb's version contains in-frame clones alone and is incomplete. The table includes some 130,000 clones, approximately 81% detected once. Trimming took 4 bases from V and 4 from J; bases not matched to a gene: 19. This CDR3 has 19 amino acids. CDR1 and CDR2 from the germline V gene are MNHNS and SASEGT. This record belongs to a study of cytomegalovirus exposure and HLA in healthy donors. Study-wide points: Several of the most significant clusters were apparently associated with common viral pathogens in a later analysis. For most subjects, TCR beta sequences were reported to predict HLA-A and HLA-B alleles with accuracy.

Material for sequencing was PBMCs. This chain connects TRBV6-1 to TRBJ1-2; 9 bases align to TRBD1. The TCR originated in a male donor in good health and CMV-seronegative. CDR3 amino acids: CASSGTPRDRDFGGYGYTF. Written as DNA, the CDR3 is TGTGCCAGCAGTGGAACCCCCCGGGACAGGGATTTTGGGGGCTATGGCTACACCTTC.